This T cell receptor beta chain was recorded in a study of T cells in Graves' hyperthyroidism and ophthalmopathy. Points from the study as a whole: Peripheral blood also featured most of the thyroid clonotypes expanded above 0.001.

Many counts were recorded for this clonotype. The antigen is not known. It was RNA transcripts that yielded the amplified TCR beta CDR3 regions. HTBI primers were the set used in a first-round RT-PCR of the TCR CDR3. TCRdb re-called the multiplex PCR reads through MiXCR, storing one row per CDR3 protein. The table has over 700,000 distinct CDR3 sequences, approximately 40% seen once. V lost 7 bases to trimming and J lost 7 bases, with 7 bases between them. Germline lookup yields CDR1 SQVTM and CDR2 ANQGSEA. This CDR3 contains 10 residues. The chain uses TRBV29-1 and TRBJ2-2; D is uncertain. Sequencing used blood. The source of this sequence is a woman aged 40 to 50 with Graves' hyperthyroidism. CDR3 sequence reads: CSAMGGELFF. CDR3 in DNA: TGCAGCGCTATGGGCGGGGAGCTGTTTTTT.